This entry lists 15 T cell receptor beta chains sequenced from one sample in a study of T cells in Graves' hyperthyroidism and ophthalmopathy. The CDR3 regions of TCR beta were amplified from RNA transcripts. First-round RT-PCR of the TCR CDR3 relied on the HTBI primer set. TCRdb processed the multiplex PCR reads anew with MiXCR; each CDR3 protein has one entry. The table lists a few hundred thousand distinct CDR3 sequences, 13% to 15% of them singletons. What was sequenced was blood. These TCRs come from a woman between 18 and 29 years old with Graves' hyperthyroidism.

This chain links TRBV3-1 with TRBJ2-5; TRBD2 agrees at 10 bases. The germline gives CDR1 LGHDT, CDR2 YNNKEL (reference sequence). CDR3 length equals 17 residues. The V and J ends lost 2 bases and 3 bases, in that order; junction bases with no gene match: 9. CDR3: CASSQLRGLAGEETQYF. In DNA form, the CDR3 reads TGTGCCAGCAGCCAACTCAGAGGGCTAGCGGGAGAAGAGACCCAGTACTTC.

This clonotype was found many times. The chain recombines TRBV29-1 with TRBJ2-3; the match to TRBD2 covers 11 bases. Looked up from germline, CDR1 is SQVTM and CDR2 is ANQGSEA. This CDR3 has 13 amino acids. The trim removed 7 bases at V and 3 bases at J, leaving 3 bases unmatched. For the CDR3, the DNA is TGCAGCGGACTAGCGGGACCGACAGATACGCAGTATTTT. It is translated as CSGLAGPTDTQYF.

This clonotype has at least ten counts. V usage is TRBV3-1 and J usage is TRBJ2-3, with TRBD2 matching 10 bases. Germline loops: CDR1 LGHDT, CDR2 YNNKEL (reference sequence). V dropped 1 base and J dropped 3; count of bases not matched to a gene: 4. The CDR3 has 16 residues. CDR3 DNA: TGTGCCAGCAGCCAAGGATCTAGCGGGAGAACAGATACGCAGTATTTT. Its translation is CASSQGSSGRTDTQYF.

At least ten counts were recorded for this clonotype. CDR3 loop: CAILDGGSTDTQYF. CDR3 DNA: TGTGCCATCCTTGACGGGGGGAGCACAGATACGCAGTATTTT. The chain is built from TRBV10-3 and TRBJ2-3, with 7 bases matching TRBD2. V dropped 8 bases and J dropped 0; count of bases not matched to a gene: 5. From germline, CDR1 is ENHRY and CDR2 SYGVKD. The CDR3 spans 14 residues.

This clonotype was seen repeatedly, ten times or more. The chain employs TRBV5-1 and TRBJ2-3, with TRBD2 matching 14 bases. The CDR3 is 17 amino acids. Trimming at V came to 3 bases and at J to 5 bases, leaving 8 bases not matched to a gene. Germline V gene lookup returns CDR1 SGHRS and CDR2 YFSETQ. CDR3 sequence reads: CASSSRLAGGPGDTQYF. CDR3 DNA sequence: TGCGCCAGCAGCTCGAGACTAGCGGGAGGGCCGGGAGATACGCAGTATTTT.

This clonotype was detected many times. The gene calls are TRBV7-9 and TRBJ2-1, with 10 bases fitting TRBD2. The CDR3 is 14 amino acids. Germline loops: CDR1 SEHNR, CDR2 FQNEAQ (reference sequence). The V segment lost 5 bases and the J segment 8 bases; nucleotides outside the gene matches: 6. The CDR3 here is CASSSSGRFDEQFF. The CDR3 DNA sequence: TGTGCCAGCAGCAGTAGCGGGAGGTTCGATGAGCAGTTCTTC.

About this clonotype: This may be a read error: a much more frequent sequence differs by one nucleotide. The CDR3 DNA reads as TGTGCCGGCAGCCAAATAGGCCAAGAGACCCAGTACTTC. This encodes CAGSQIGQETQYF. This rearrangement joins TRBV3-1 to TRBJ2-5, with D hard to call. CDR3 length: 13 amino acids. Germline loops: CDR1 LGHDT, CDR2 YNNKEL (reference sequence).

This chain joins TRBV7-8 and TRBJ2-6; 11 bases fit TRBD1. The germline gives CDR1 SGHVS, CDR2 FQNEAQ. The ends lost 5 bases at V and 4 bases at J; junction bases unmatched: 4. The CDR3 covers 16 residues. DNA for the CDR3: TGTGCCAGCAGCCCCGGACAGGGGGCAGGGGCCAACGTCCTGACTTTC. It codes for CASSPGQGAGANVLTF.

This clonotype was observed at least ten times. The chain is built from TRBV11-2 and TRBJ2-1; unclear D gene. Looked up from germline, CDR1 is SGHAT and CDR2 is FQNNGV. Trimming shortened V by 2 bases and J by 6 bases, and 17 bases separated the two germline ends. The CDR3 is made up of 16 amino acids. For the CDR3, the DNA is TGTGCCAGCAGCTTACGTCGTGGCTCACGAGGCAATGAGCAGTTCTTC. This codes for CASSLRRGSRGNEQFF.

This clonotype has ten or more counts. This sequence joins TRBV7-6 and TRBJ2-1; 7 positions agree with TRBD1. The CDR3 totals 14 residues. Trimming at V came to 4 bases and at J to 5 bases, leaving 5 bases not matched to a gene. CDR1 and CDR2 (germline): SGHVS, FNYEAQ. The DNA for the CDR3 is TGTGCCAGCAGCTCTGACAGGGTCCACAATGAGCAGTTCTTC. It specifies CASSSDRVHNEQFF.

This clonotype was detected only a few times. For the CDR3, the DNA is TGCGCCAGCAGCTTTAGCGGAGCCTCTAGCACAGATACGCAGTATTTT. Amino acid sequence: CASSFSGASSTDTQYF. The chain joins TRBV5-1 to TRBJ2-3, with TRBD2 as a possible D gene (6 bases). The CDR3 has 16 residues. V lost 2 bases, J lost 0 bases, and 13 bases lay in between. CDR1 is SGHRS, CDR2 YFSETQ, per germline.

This rearrangement joins TRBV7-3 to TRBJ2-1, with D possibly matching TRBD1 (7 bases). The length of the CDR3 is 15 residues. CDR1 is SGHTA, CDR2 FQGTGA, per germline. Deletions cut 3 bases from V and 1 base from J, with 10 bases between. CDR3 protein: CASSFQGGSYNEQFF. For the CDR3, the DNA is TGTGCCAGCAGCTTTCAGGGGGGTTCCTACAATGAGCAGTTCTTC.

The J gene is TRBJ1-5, the V gene TRBV12-3 or TRBV12-4; 7 bases align to TRBD1. V gave up 0 bases and J gave up 1 base; unmatched junction bases: 3. The CDR3 runs 16 residues. CDR3 sequence (DNA): TGTGCCAGCAGTTTAGCCCCCAGGGGGAGCAATCAGCCCCAGCATTTT. Translated: CASSLAPRGSNQPQHF.

This clonotype was seen at least ten times. The chain uses TRBV11-2 and TRBJ2-1, with D perhaps matching TRBD1 (7 bases). The CDR3 totals 17 residues. Trimming took off 3 bases at V and 2 bases at J, with 17 bases between the two ends. The germline V gene encodes CDR1 SGHAT and CDR2 FQNNGV. The CDR3 bases are TGTGCCAGCAGCTTCAGGGGGGCGGGATTGACCTACAATGAGCAGTTCTTC. It encodes CASSFRGAGLTYNEQFF.

Many counts were recorded for this clonotype. The chain recombines TRBV6-1 with TRBJ2-5, with D tentatively TRBD2 (6 bases). The CDR3 runs to 13 residues. Trimming stripped 5 bases from V and 10 bases from J, with 17 bases between. Germline V CDR1 and CDR2: MNHNS, SASEGT. The CDR3 protein is CASSPGLHGGQYF. CDR3 in DNA: TGTGCCAGCAGTCCGGGACTCCACGGGGGCCAGTACTTC.